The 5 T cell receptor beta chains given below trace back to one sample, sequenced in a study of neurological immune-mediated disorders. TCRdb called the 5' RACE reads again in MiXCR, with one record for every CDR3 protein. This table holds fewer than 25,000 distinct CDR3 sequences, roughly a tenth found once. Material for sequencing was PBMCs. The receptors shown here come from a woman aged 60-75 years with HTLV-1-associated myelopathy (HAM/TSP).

CDR3: CSARTGSAGGGETQYF. As DNA, the CDR3 is TGCAGTGCTAGGACCGGTTCGGCAGGGGGCGGGGAGACCCAGTACTTC. The rearrangement links TRBV20-1 to TRBJ2-5; 8 bases are a match to TRBD1. This CDR3 contains 16 residues. Germline CDR1 and CDR2: DFQATT and SNEGSKA (reference sequence). The ends lost 3 bases at V and 5 bases at J; junction bases unmatched: 14.

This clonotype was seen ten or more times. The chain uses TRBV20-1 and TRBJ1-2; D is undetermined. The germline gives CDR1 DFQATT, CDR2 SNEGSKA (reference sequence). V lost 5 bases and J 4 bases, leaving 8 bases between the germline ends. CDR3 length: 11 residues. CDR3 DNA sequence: TGCAGTGCTCTTTCCGTCTATGGCTACACCTTC. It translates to CSALSVYGYTF.

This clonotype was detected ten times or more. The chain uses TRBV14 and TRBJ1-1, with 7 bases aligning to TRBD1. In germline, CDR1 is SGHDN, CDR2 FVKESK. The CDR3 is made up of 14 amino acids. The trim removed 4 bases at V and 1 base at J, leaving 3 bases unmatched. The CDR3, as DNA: TGTGCCAGCAGCCCGACAGGGCCGAACACTGAAGCTTTCTTT. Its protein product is CASSPTGPNTEAFF. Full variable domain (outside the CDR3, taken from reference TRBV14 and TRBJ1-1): EAGVTQFPSHSVIEKGQTVTLRCDPISGHDNLYWYRRVMGKEIKFLLHFVKESKQDESGMPNNRFLAERTGGTYSTLKVQPAELEDSGVYFCASSPTGPNTEAFFGQGTRLTVV.

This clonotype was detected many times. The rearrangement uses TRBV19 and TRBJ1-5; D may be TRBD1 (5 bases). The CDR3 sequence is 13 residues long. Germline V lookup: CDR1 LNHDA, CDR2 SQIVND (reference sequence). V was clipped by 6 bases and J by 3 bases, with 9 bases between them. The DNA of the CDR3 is TGTGCCAGTAGCTTCAGGGACAATCAGCCCCAGCATTTT. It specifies CASSFRDNQPQHF.

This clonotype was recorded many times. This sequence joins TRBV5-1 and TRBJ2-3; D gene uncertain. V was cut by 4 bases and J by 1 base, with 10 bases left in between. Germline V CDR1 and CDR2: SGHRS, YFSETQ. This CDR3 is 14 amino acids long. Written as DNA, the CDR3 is TGCGCCAGCAGCGCGCAACCCGGCACAGATACGCAGTATTTT. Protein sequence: CASSAQPGTDTQYF.